This T cell receptor (beta chain) was sequenced for a study of blood T cell repertoires in COVID-19. Study-level background: PBMCs, B-cell-depleted T cells, or T cells provided the cDNA or gDNA that made up the material.

Sequencing was performed with immunoSEQ multiplex PCR; in TCRdb, only in-frame clones are kept and a portion is missing. The sample lists a few hundred thousand clones, 82% seen once, with roughly 3.2% in the top ten. This CDR3 has 15 amino acids. Germline trimming cut 0 bases from V and 4 bases from J; bases unmatched to any gene: 7. Germline V CDR1 and CDR2: SGDLS, YYNGEE. This chain links TRBV9 with TRBJ2-7, with 7 bases fitting TRBD1. The sequenced sample consisted of peripheral blood. The TCR originated in a woman younger than 35 with acute or convalescent COVID-19. CDR3 DNA: TGTGCCAGCAGCGTAGCGACAGGGTGGGGGTACGAGCAGTACTTC. It is translated as CASSVATGWGYEQYF.